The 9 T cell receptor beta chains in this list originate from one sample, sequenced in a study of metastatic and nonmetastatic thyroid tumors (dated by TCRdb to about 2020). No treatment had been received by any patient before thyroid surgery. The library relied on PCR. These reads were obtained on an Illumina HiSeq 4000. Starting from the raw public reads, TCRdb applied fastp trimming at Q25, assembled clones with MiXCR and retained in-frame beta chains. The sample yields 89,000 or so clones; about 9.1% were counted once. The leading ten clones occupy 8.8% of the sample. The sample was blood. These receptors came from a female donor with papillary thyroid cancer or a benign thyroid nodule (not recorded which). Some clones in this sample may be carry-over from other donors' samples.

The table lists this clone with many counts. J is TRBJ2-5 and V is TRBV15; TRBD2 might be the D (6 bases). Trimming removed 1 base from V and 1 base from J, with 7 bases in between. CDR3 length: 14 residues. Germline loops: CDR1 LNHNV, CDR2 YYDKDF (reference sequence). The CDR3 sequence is CATSRGGAQETQYF. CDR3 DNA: TGTGCCACCAGCAGAGGCGGGGCCCAAGAGACCCAGTACTTC.

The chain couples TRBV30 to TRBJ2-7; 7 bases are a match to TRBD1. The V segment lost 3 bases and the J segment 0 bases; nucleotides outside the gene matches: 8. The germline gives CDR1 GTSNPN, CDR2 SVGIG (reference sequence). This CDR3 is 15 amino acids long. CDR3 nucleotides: TGTGCCTGGAGCCTCCCGGGGACAGCCTCCTACGAGCAGTACTTC. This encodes CAWSLPGTASYEQYF.

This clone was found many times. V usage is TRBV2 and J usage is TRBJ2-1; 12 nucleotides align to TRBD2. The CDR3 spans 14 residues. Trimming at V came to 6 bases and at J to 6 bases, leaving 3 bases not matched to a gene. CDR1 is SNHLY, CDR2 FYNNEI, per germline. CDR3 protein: CASRRLAGANEQFF. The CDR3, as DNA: TGTGCCAGCAGGCGACTAGCGGGGGCCAATGAGCAGTTCTTC.

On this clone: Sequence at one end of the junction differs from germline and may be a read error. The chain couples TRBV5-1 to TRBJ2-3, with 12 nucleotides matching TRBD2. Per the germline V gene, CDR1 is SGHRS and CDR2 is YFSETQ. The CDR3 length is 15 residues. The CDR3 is CASSGLAGKTDTQYF. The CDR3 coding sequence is TGCGCCAGCAGCGGACTAGCGGGGAAGACAGACACGCAGTATTTT.

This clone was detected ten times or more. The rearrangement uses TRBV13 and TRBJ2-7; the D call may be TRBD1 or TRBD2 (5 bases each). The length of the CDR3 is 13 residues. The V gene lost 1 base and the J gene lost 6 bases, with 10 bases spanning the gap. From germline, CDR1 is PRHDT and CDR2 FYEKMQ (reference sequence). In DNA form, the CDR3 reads TGTGCCAGCAGCTTAGCTCCGGGGCCCGAGCAGTACTTC. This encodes CASSLAPGPEQYF.

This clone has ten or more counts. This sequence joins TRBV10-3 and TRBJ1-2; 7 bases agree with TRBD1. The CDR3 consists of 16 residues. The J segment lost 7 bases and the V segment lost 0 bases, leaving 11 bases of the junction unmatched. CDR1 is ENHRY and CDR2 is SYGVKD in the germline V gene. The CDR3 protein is CAISESEGQSLGGYTF. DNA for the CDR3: TGTGCCATCAGTGAGTCGGAGGGACAGAGTTTGGGTGGCTACACCTTC.

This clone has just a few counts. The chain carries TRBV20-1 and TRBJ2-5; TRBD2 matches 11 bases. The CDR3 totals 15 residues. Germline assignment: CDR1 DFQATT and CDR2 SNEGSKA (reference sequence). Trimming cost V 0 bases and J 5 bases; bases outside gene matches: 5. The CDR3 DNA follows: TGCAGTGCTAGAGATCGACTAGCGGGGTGGGAGACCCAGTACTTC. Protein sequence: CSARDRLAGWETQYF.

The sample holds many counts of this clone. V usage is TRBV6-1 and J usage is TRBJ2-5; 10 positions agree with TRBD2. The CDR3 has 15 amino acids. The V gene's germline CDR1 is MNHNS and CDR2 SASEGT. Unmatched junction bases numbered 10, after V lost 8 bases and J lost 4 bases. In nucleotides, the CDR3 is TGTGCCAGCGGGGAGCGGGGGGGCTTGTTAGAGACCCAGTACTTC. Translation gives CASGERGGLLETQYF.

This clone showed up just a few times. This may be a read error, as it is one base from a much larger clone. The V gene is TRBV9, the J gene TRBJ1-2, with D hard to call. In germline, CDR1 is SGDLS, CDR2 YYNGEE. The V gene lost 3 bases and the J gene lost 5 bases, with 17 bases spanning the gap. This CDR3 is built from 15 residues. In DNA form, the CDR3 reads TGTGCCAGCAGCGGAAGCACAGCCGCCAAGTATGGCTACACCTTC. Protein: CASSGSTAAKYGYTF.